This T cell receptor beta chain was obtained from a study of blood T cell repertoires in COVID-19. Study-wide context: Acute and convalescent COVID-19 samples came from the United States, Italy and Spain.

Recovery among Cohort 3 donors was established by two negative PCRs, clearance, or symptom resolution. From germline, CDR1 is SGDLS and CDR2 YYNGEE. Trimming cost V 0 bases and J 3 bases; bases outside gene matches: 6. The CDR3 loop spans 16 amino acids. Profiling relied on immunoSEQ multiplex PCR, and the TCRdb table lists in-frame clones only, not all of them. The sample contains hundreds of thousands of clones, around 89% of which appear only once. The chain uses TRBV9 and TRBJ2-1; TRBD1 aligns across 7 bases. The TCR comes from a man younger than 40 who had recovered from COVID-19. The sample consisted of PBMCs or T cells enriched from blood (not recorded which). CDR3 sequence reads: CASSVGVGQSYNEQFF. In DNA form, the CDR3 reads TGTGCCAGCAGCGTAGGGGTGGGACAGAGCTACAATGAGCAGTTCTTC. Full variable domain (outside the CDR3, taken from reference TRBV9 and TRBJ2-1): DSGVTQTPKHLITATGQRVTLRCSPRSGDLSVYWYQQSLDQGLQFLIQYYNGEERAKGNILERFSAQQFPDLHSELNLSSLELGDSALYFCASSVGVGQSYNEQFFGPGTRLTVL.